One and the same sample provided the 2 T cell receptor beta chains below, sequenced in a study of radiation and T cells in renal cell carcinoma. Profiled with immunoSEQ multiplex PCR; TCRdb holds only in-frame clones, not every one. The sample lists about 150,000 clones; about nine tenths were seen once. Indicated time point: baseline pretreatment blood. Treatment specified: 15 Gy SBRT to primary tumor, nephrectomy 4 weeks later. The input for sequencing was blood, taken from a patient whose treatment included radiotherapy and nephrectomy. The source is a woman in her 70s with renal cell carcinoma.

J is TRBJ1-5 and V is TRBV19; 10 nucleotides agree with TRBD1. With 7 bases clipped from V and 3 bases from J, the junction kept 6 bases outside the gene matches. This CDR3 is 15 amino acids long. Germline values: CDR1 LNHDA, CDR2 SQIVND (reference sequence). The CDR3 is CASTLGQGYNQPQHF. The CDR3 nucleotides read TGTGCCAGTACCTTGGGACAGGGGTACAATCAGCCCCAGCATTTT.

This clone was seen more than once but under ten times. The chain carries TRBV7-9 and TRBJ1-1; D remains ambiguous. Germline CDR1 and CDR2: SEHNR and FQNEAQ (reference sequence). CDR3 length: 14 amino acids. V was cut by 3 bases and J by 5 bases, with 13 bases left in between. The CDR3 loop reads CASSLSSGDTEAFF. DNA of the CDR3: TGTGCCAGCAGCTTGAGTTCGGGAGATACTGAAGCTTTCTTT.